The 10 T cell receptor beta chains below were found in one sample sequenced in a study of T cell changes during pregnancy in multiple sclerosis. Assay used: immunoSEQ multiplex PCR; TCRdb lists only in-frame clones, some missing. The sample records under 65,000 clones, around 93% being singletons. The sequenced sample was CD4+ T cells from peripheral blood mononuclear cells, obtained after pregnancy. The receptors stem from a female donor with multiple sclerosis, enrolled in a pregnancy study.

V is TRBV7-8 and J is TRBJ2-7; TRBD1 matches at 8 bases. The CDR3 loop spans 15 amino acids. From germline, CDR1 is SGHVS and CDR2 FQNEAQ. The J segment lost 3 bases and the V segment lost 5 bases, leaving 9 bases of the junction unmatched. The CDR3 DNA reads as TGTGCCAGCAGCCCGCAGGGACAGGTCCGCTACGAGCAGTACTTC. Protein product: CASSPQGQVRYEQYF.

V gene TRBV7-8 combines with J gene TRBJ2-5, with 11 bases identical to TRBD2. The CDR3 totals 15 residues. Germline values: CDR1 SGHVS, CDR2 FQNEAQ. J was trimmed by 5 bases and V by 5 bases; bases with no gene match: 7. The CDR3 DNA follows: TGTGCCAGCAGCCCATTAGCGGGGGGGCCGGAGACCCAGTACTTC. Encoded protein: CASSPLAGGPETQYF.

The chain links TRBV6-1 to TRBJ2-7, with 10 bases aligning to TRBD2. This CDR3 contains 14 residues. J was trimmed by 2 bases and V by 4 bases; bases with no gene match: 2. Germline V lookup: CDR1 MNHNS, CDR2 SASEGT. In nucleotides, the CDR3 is TGTGCCAGCAGTGGAGCGGGGGGGCCCTACGAGCAGTACTTC. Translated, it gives CASSGAGGPYEQYF.

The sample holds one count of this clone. The DNA of the CDR3 is TGTGCCAGCACCCGGAAGAGTTTCGACAGGGGGCTTCAAGAGACCCAGTACTTC. Translating it yields CASTRKSFDRGLQETQYF. The rearrangement joins TRBV11-3 to TRBJ2-5; 10 positions match TRBD1. CDR3 length: 18 residues. Germline loops: CDR1 SGHNT, CDR2 YENEEA. The J segment lost 2 bases and the V segment lost 7 bases, leaving 16 bases of the junction unmatched. The full variable domain, its missing parts supplied by reference TRBV11-3 and TRBJ2-5, is EAGVVQSPRYKIIEKKQPVAFWCNPISGHNTLYWYLQNLGQGPELLIRYENEEAVDDSQLPKDRFSAERLKGVDSTLKIQPAELGDSAVYLCASTRKSFDRGLQETQYFGPGTRLLVL.

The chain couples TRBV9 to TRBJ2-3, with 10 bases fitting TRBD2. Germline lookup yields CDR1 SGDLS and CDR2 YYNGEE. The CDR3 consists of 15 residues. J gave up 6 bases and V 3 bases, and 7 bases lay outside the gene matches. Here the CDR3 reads CASSARAGGPDTQYF. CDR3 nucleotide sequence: TGTGCCAGCAGCGCCCGAGCGGGGGGGCCCGATACGCAGTATTTT. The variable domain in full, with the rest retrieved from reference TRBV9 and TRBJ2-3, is DSGVTQTPKHLITATGQRVTLRCSPRSGDLSVYWYQQSLDQGLQFLIQYYNGEERAKGNILERFSAQQFPDLHSELNLSSLELGDSALYFCASSARAGGPDTQYFGPGTRLTVL.

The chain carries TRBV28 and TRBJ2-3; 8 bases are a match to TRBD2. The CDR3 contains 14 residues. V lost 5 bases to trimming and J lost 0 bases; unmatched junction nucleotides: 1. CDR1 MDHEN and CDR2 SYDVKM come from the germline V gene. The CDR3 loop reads CASSRGGSTDTQYF. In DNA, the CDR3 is TGTGCCAGCAGTCGGGGGGGGAGCACAGATACGCAGTATTTT.

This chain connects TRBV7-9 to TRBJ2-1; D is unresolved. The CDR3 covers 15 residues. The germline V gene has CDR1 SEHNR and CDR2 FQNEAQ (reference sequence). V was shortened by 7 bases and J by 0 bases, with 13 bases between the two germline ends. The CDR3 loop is CASTTRVSSYNEQFF. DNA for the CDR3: TGTGCCAGCACCACTCGTGTAAGCTCCTACAATGAGCAGTTCTTC.

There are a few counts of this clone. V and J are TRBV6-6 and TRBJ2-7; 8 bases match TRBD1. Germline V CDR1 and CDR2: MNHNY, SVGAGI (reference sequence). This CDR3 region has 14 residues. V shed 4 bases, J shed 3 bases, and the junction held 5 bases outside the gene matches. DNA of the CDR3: TGTGCCAGCAGTTGGGGGACAGGACACTACGAGCAGTACTTC. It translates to CASSWGTGHYEQYF.

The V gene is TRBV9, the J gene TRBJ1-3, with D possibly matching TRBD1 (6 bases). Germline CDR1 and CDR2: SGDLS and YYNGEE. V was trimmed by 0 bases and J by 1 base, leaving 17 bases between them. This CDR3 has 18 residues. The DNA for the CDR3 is TGTGCCAGCAGCGTAGCAACAGCTAGAGGGGGTTCTGGAAACACCATATATTTT. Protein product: CASSVATARGGSGNTIYF.

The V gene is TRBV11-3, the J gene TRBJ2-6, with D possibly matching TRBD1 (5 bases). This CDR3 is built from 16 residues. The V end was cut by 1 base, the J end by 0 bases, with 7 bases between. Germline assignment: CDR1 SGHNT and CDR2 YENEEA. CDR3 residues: CASSLGQFSGANVLTF. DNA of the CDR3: TGTGCCAGCAGCTTAGGACAGTTCTCTGGGGCCAACGTCCTGACTTTC.